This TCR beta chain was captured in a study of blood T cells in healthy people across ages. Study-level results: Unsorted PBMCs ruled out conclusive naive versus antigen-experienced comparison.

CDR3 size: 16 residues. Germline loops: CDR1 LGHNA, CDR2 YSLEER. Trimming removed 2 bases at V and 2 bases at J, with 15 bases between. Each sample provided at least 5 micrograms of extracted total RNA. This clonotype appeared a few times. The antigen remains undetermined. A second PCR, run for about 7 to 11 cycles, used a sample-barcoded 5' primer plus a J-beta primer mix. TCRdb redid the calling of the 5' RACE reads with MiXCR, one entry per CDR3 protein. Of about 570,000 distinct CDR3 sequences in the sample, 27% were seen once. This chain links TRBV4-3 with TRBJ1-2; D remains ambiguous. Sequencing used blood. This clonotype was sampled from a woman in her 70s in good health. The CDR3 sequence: CASSQSIGLANYGYTF. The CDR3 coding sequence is TGCGCCAGCAGCCAATCAATAGGGCTAGCGAACTATGGCTACACCTTC.